This TCR beta chain derives from a study of cytomegalovirus exposure and HLA in healthy donors. With 60 Vbeta and 13 Jbeta primers, the PCR was carried out. TCRdb keeps only in-frame clones here, not all; method: immunoSEQ multiplex PCR. The table includes more than 130,000 clones, about four fifths detected once. Sequenced input: PBMCs. This clonotype was obtained from a man aged 40-49 years in good health and CMV-seropositive.

CDR3 coding DNA: TGTGCCTGGCACCCCTGGACAGGTGGATACGAGCAGTACTTC. It specifies CAWHPWTGGYEQYF. This sequence joins TRBV30 and TRBJ2-7; 7 positions agree with TRBD1. Per germline, CDR1 GTSNPN and CDR2 SVGIG (reference sequence). The CDR3 contains 14 residues. The V and J ends lost 5 bases and 4 bases, in that order; junction bases with no gene match: 11.